This TCR beta chain was identified during a study of blood T cell repertoires in COVID-19 (dated by TCRdb to 2018 to 2020). Study-wide context: Collaborator samples came from the United States, Italy and Spain and covered acute and convalescent phases of COVID-19. The material from the prospective study consisted of cDNA or gDNA derived from T cells, B-cell-depleted T cells, or PBMCs. Deeply sampled blood TCRbeta repertoires from subjects exposed to, actively infected with, or recovered from COVID-19 were included in the dataset. A freely available public database, intended as a resource for researchers studying the immune response to SARS-CoV-2, is where the repertoires were released. The samples were drawn from the first 160 participants of the ongoing ImmuneRACE study and from 950 to 1,500 subjects provided by 6 global collaborators. The sample metadata nearly always contained a de-identified subject ID, COVID-19 status, age in years and sex. HLA class I and class II types, where available, came from metadata supplied by the sample provider rather than from assay-based typing.

Notes on this clone: Its antigen is currently not known. No per-base quality is available; no much larger clone lies one base away.

Results the study describes overall, beyond this receptor: The quantity of clinical and demographic metadata differed by source and by participant and was supplied without curation.

TCRbeta CDR3 regions were amplified from genomic DNA using the immunoSEQ Assay, a bias-controlled multiplex PCR. As for the authors' bioinformatics: The number of nucleated cells in each sample was estimated by amplification of reference gene primers within the assay. Sequence reads were collapsed and filtered to measure the absolute abundance of every unique TCRbeta CDR3 rearrangement. For each sample, productive Simpson clonality was calculated as the square root of Simpson's diversity index over productive rearrangements. In TCRdb, the immuneACCESS table is reduced to in-frame sequences with V and J assigned. These tables do not hold every clone; where another copy was compared, an unresolved V gene accounts for under half, and the others remain unexplained. The V and J calls and clone size come from that table; D and trimming were worked out from the DNA. This sample comprises about 88,000 clones, about 85% of them detected only once. The top ten constitute approximately 15% of the sample.

CDR1 and CDR2 are drawn from the germline V gene: SGHVS, FQNEAQ. At the junction V is shortened by 2 bases and J by 1 base, with 11 bases in between. The cysteine opens and the phenylalanine closes a CDR3 of 15 amino acids. Only CDR3 DNA is held: 45 bases, read in frame from base 1. Whole blood was collected in K2EDTA tubes by collaborating institutions according to the institutions' own protocols. For TCRbeta analysis, collaborators shipped samples as frozen whole blood, isolated PBMCs, or DNA extracted from either of those sample types. Specimen: peripheral blood. The chain is encoded by TRBV7-8 joined to TRBJ2-5; TRBD2 is possibly the D segment (6 matching bases). The TCR comes from an older woman with acute or convalescent COVID-19. CDR3 reads: CASSLRLGSQETQYF. The DNA sequence is given as TGTGCCAGCAGCTTACGTCTCGGGAGCCAAGAGACCCAGTACTTC.